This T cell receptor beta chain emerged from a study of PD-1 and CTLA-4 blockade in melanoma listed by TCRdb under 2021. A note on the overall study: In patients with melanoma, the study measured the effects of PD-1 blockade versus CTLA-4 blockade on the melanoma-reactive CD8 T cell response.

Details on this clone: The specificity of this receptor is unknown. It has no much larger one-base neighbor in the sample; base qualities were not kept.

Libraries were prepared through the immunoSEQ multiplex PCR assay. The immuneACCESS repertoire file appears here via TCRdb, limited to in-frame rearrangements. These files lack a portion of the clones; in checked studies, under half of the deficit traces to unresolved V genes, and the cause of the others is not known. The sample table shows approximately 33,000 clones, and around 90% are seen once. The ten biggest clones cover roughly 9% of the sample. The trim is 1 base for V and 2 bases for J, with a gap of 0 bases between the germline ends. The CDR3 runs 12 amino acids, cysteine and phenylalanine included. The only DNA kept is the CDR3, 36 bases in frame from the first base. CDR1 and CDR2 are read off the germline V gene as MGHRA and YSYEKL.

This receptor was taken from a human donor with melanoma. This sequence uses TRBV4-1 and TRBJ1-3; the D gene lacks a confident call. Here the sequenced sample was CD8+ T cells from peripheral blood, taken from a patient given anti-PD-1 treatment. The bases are TGCGCCAGCAGCCAAGCTGGAAACACCATATATTTT. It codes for CASSQAGNTIYF.